This TCR beta chain was captured in a study of cytomegalovirus exposure and HLA in healthy donors. General observations from the study: The authors excluded some V segments, including TRBV6-2 and TRBV6-3, as indistinguishable. Common viral pathogens seemed, in a later analysis, to connect with several of the most significant clusters. Researchers had no immune exposure information except CMV serostatus available.

Of note for this clone: Its antigen is currently unknown.

60 Vbeta and 13 Jbeta primers were used in PCR. Libraries were prepared by immunoSEQ multiplex PCR; TCRdb keeps only in-frame clonotypes and omits some of them. Its listing shows about 200,000 clones. CDR1 is PRHDT, CDR2 FYEKMQ, per germline (reference sequence). Trimming took off 0 bases at V and 4 bases at J, with 10 bases between the two ends. This CDR3 region has 15 residues. Sequencing used PBMCs. The receptor was derived from a boy between 5 and 17 years old in good health and CMV-seronegative. The chain joins TRBV13 to TRBJ2-1; the D is unclear. CDR3 amino acids: CASSLGQFFYNEQFF. In nucleotides, the CDR3 is TGTGCCAGCAGCTTAGGACAGTTTTTTTACAATGAGCAGTTCTTC.